Included here is one T cell receptor beta chain sequence, with context. Its target is not known. The sample belongs to a study of cytomegalovirus exposure and HLA in healthy donors. Regarding the study as a whole: Cytomegalovirus association was listed for 164 TCR beta chains. After further analysis at a later stage, 16,951 TCR beta sequences were associated with HLA alleles at 0.05 false discovery rate.

The PCR was carried out with 60 Vbeta primers and 13 Jbeta primers. TCRdb keeps only in-frame clones here, not all; method: immunoSEQ multiplex PCR. The top ten clones hold approximately 9.9% of a sample with tens of thousands of clones, around 80% of them seen once. Germline lookup yields CDR1 LNHDA and CDR2 SQIVND (reference sequence). The CDR3 length is 13 residues. Source material: PBMCs. This TCR derives from a man aged 40-49 years in good health and CMV-seronegative. The chain has TRBV19 and TRBJ2-5; the D gene is possibly TRBD1 (5 bases). The end of the DNA aligns better with TRBJ2-7, so the J call may be wrong. The CDR3 DNA sequence: TGTGCCAGTAGTATGGGGCGGTCCTACGAGCAGTACTTC. It is translated as CASSMGRSYEQYF.